The clone carrying this T cell receptor (beta chain) came up once. What it recognizes is unknown. Isolation of CD8+ and CD4+ T cells was performed negatively, whereas enrichment of TEMRA cells was done by FACS. Random-hexamer reverse transcription was applied to roughly 0.5 to 1 ug RNA. Multiplex immunoSEQ PCR targeted 54 Vbeta and 13 Jbeta TCR beta segments. TCRdb re-derived calls from the immunoSEQ multiplex PCR reads in MiXCR, one entry per CDR3 protein. The data contain about 200,000 distinct CDR3 sequences, roughly 90% of them singletons. The data are from a study of CD8 T cells in Susac syndrome. Study summary: Roughly 6 sequenced Susac syndrome patients had clinically active disease, while 8 or 9 were in remission. Whole-study findings and limits: Expansion of clones was not seen in the CD4+ T cell repertoires of Susac syndrome.

The CDR3 is made up of 12 amino acids. Germline CDR1 and CDR2: SQVTM and ANQGSEA. J was trimmed by 7 bases and V by 2 bases; bases with no gene match: 5. V gene TRBV29-1 combines with J gene TRBJ2-7, with 7 nucleotides matching TRBD2. Sequenced input: CD4+ T cells from PBMCs. The TCR sequence derives from a human donor with Susac syndrome. CDR3 sequence: CSVERYGREQYF. For the CDR3, the DNA is TGCAGCGTTGAACGGTACGGGAGGGAGCAGTACTTC.